This T cell receptor (beta chain) appears in the sequencing data of a study of tumor-infiltrating lymphocytes in primary liver carcinoma. Looking at the study overall: Ranging in age from 30 to 69 years, the patients were men and women. Tumors were staged T1-T3 N0M0 and measured 4.2 to 10 cm across.

The CDR3 runs to 16 residues. The germline V gene encodes CDR1 MNHEY and CDR2 SVGEGT. The authors made TCR beta cDNA from 400 to 600 ng total RNA with a constant-region primer. Sequencing libraries for TCR beta derived from three nested multiplex PCR rounds that used slightly modified ARM-PCR. TRBV1-TRBV30 forward primers and a C-beta reverse primer were used in the first two PCR rounds, which each ran for approximately 10 cycles. Using its own MiXCR run on the multiplex PCR reads, TCRdb lists one record per CDR3 protein. The sample shows fewer than 350,000 distinct CDR3 sequences, less than 75% of them seen only once. A note on this clonotype: Its antigen is undetermined.

For blood RNA, unsorted whole blood served as the source, and germline DNA was extracted too. The study's findings and limits: Lower overlap was observed for tumor-adjacent and tumor-blood pairs relative to tumor region pairs. Tumor specimens were characterized by a significantly higher top-250-clone fraction than blood (p = 0.039).

The material sequenced was peripheral blood. The chain uses TRBV6-2 or TRBV6-3 and TRBJ2-6, with D hard to call. This sequence was found in a man aged 35-49 years with primary liver carcinoma and hepatitis B virus infection. The CDR3 coding sequence is TGTACTAACAAGGGCAGGTTTCCTTCAGGGGCCAACGTCCTGACTTTC. Its translation: CTNKGRFPSGANVLTF.